This TCR beta chain was identified in a study of CD8 T cells in Susac syndrome. Study in general: Among the Susac syndrome patients who underwent sequencing, about 6 had clinically active disease, while roughly 8 of them were in remission. At the time of blood draw, patients with Susac syndrome were therapy-naive, receiving corticosteroids, or receiving intravenous immunoglobulin alone. Study conclusions and caveats: The CD4+ T cell repertoires from Susac syndrome exhibited no clonal expansion.

The V end was cut by 2 bases, the J end by 5 bases, with 9 bases between. This CDR3 comprises 12 residues. From germline, CDR1 is SQVTM and CDR2 ANQGSEA. Of note for this clonotype: The antigen is undetermined.

Reverse transcription of 0.5 to 1 ug RNA was carried out with random hexamers. TCRdb used MiXCR to reprocess the immunoSEQ multiplex PCR reads, holding one entry per CDR3 protein. The table includes about 240,000 distinct CDR3 sequences, approximately 95% detected once. The receptor comes from a human donor with Susac syndrome. J is TRBJ2-5 and V is TRBV29-1; D is perhaps TRBD2 (5 bases). Sequencing input: CD4+ T cells from PBMCs. The CDR3 DNA reads as TGCAGCGTTGAACCCCCGGGGGAGACCCAGTACTTC. This encodes CSVEPPGETQYF.